This TCR beta chain was identified during a study of T cell changes during pregnancy in multiple sclerosis. Assay used: immunoSEQ multiplex PCR; TCRdb lists only in-frame clones, some missing. Of some 47,000 clones in the sample, 80% to 90% were seen once. V was cut by 4 bases and J by 7 bases, with 19 bases left in between. This CDR3 has 16 residues. From germline, CDR1 is LNHDA and CDR2 SQIVND (reference sequence). Source: CD8+ T cells from peripheral blood mononuclear cells, taken in the second trimester of pregnancy. V usage is TRBV19 and J usage is TRBJ2-2; tentative D call: TRBD2 (5 bases). The receptor was isolated from a female donor with multiple sclerosis, enrolled in a pregnancy study. CDR3 nucleotides: TGTGCCAGTAGTAGGAGTCACCGGTATGAGGGCGGGGAGCTGTTTTTT. Translating gives CASSRSHRYEGGELFF.